A selection of T cell receptor beta chains follows, all from one sample in a study of identical twins. TCRdb reprocessed the 5' RACE reads with MiXCR, giving one entry per CDR3 protein. The sample holds hundreds of thousands of distinct CDR3 sequences, around 7.6% seen once. These same data were also listed under a study on yellow fever vaccine responses in identical twins.

Sequenced sample: CD8+ T cells sorted from blood. These receptors all stem from a woman aged 18-29 years in good health. The CDR3 runs from the conserved cysteine through the conserved F or W. A D gene is named only where the DNA matches it firmly. Clone size appears in some rows only: once, few, many, or a class for an expanded clone.

size,D,J,V,DNA,CDR3
many,NA,TRBJ2-1,TRBV7-8,TGTGCCAGCAGTTCCCCGACTGGAGAGGAGTTCTTC,CASSSPTGEEFF
NA,NA,TRBJ2-1,TRBV20-1,TGCAGTGCTAGACCGGACAAAGACATCAAGATAAGCTCCTACAATGAGCAGTTCTTC,CSARPDKDIKISSYNEQFF
few,NA,TRBJ2-1,TRBV28,TGTGCCTCGTACCGCCCGGATGAGCAGTTCTTC,CASYRPDEQFF
NA,NA,TRBJ2-6,TRBV7-9,TGTGCCAGCAACTGGGACTCAAGTATCTCTGGGGCCAACGTCCTGACTTTC,CASNWDSSISGANVLTF
NA,TRBD2,TRBJ2-1,TRBV12-3/TRBV12-4,TGTGCCAGCAGTTTTCCTAGCGGGAACAATGAGCAGTTCTTC,CASSFPSGNNEQFF
few,NA,TRBJ1-4,TRBV2,TGTGCCAGCAGTGAATTCTACGGAGCAACTAATGAAAAACTGTTTTTT,CASSEFYGATNEKLFF
many,NA,TRBJ1-2,TRBV7-9,TGTGCCAGCAGCTTAGAGGCCGTGACGGAAAACTATGGCTACACCTTC,CASSLEAVTENYGYTF
NA,NA,TRBJ2-4,TRBV5-1,TGCGCCAGCAGCCCGGACTCTGGAAACATTCAGTACTTC,CASSPDSGNIQYF
few,NA,TRBJ2-1,TRBV24-1,TGTGCCACCCGCCGGAGTGGGGGTACCAATGAGCAGTTCTTC,CATRRSGGTNEQFF
once,TRBD2,TRBJ2-5,TRBV27,TGTGCCAGCGCTAGCGGGAGGGAGTACCAAGAGACCCAGTACTTC,CASASGREYQETQYF
many,NA,TRBJ1-1,TRBV20-1,TGCAGTGCTAGAGATTGGGGCACTGAAGCTTTCTTT,CSARDWGTEAFF
many,NA,TRBJ2-1,TRBV5-1,TGCGCCAGCAGCTTCTATCCCGGGTACAATGAGCAGTTCTTC,CASSFYPGYNEQFF
many,TRBD1,TRBJ2-3,TRBV24-1,TGTGCCACCGCGGGACAGGGCGCAGATACGCAGTATTTT,CATAGQGADTQYF
NA,NA,TRBJ2-1,TRBV3-1,TGTGCCAGCAGCCAAGCCCCGAGCTCCTACAATGAGCAGTTCTTC,CASSQAPSSYNEQFF
many,TRBD2,TRBJ2-7,TRBV5-1,TGCGCCAGCAGCTTGGGGACTAGCGGGACCTACGAGCAGTACTTC,CASSLGTSGTYEQYF
many,NA,TRBJ1-2,TRBV27,TGTGCCAGCAGTTTAGGCCCGGCCGGGGCTTTCTATGGCTACACCTTC,CASSLGPAGAFYGYTF
NA,NA,TRBJ2-1,TRBV7-7,TGTGGCAGCAGCTTAGGATCTCTCGATGAGCAGTTCTTC,CGSSLGSLDEQFF
NA,TRBD1,TRBJ1-4,TRBV2,TGTGCCAGCAGTGACCCTGGGACAGAGGAAAAACTGTTTTTT,CASSDPGTEEKLFF